The rows below give T cell receptor beta chains drawn from one sample of a study of brain metastases from non-small cell lung cancer. Produced via immunoSEQ multiplex PCR; TCRdb's table is partial and in-frame only. The sample records some 4,500 clones, around nine tenths being singletons. Sequences were obtained from tissue from a brain metastasis. The source of these receptors is a donor at least 40 years old with non-small cell lung cancer. The CDR3 runs from the conserved cysteine through the conserved F or W. The order of the fields is V gene, J gene, D gene, clone size, CDR3 protein, CDR3 DNA. The D gene is left open where the match is weak. Clone size is given for some rows only: seen once, a few or many times, or a class if the clone is expanded.

v_call: TRBV7-8; j_call: TRBJ1-4; d_call: TRBD1; clone_size: NA; cdr3_aa: CASSLRGRGTNEKLFF; cdr3_nt: TGTGCCAGCAGCTTGAGGGGGCGCGGGACTAATGAAAAACTGTTTTTT
v_call: TRBV7-3; j_call: TRBJ2-1; d_call: TRBD2; clone_size: NA; cdr3_aa: CASSLNPTGLVKFF; cdr3_nt: TGTGCCAGCAGCTTAAATCCAACGGGACTAGTCAAGTTCTTC
v_call: TRBV5-4; j_call: TRBJ2-5; d_call: NA; clone_size: NA; cdr3_aa: CASSFLGPQETQYF; cdr3_nt: TGTGCCAGCAGTTTCCTCGGGCCCCAAGAGACCCAGTACTTC
v_call: TRBV28; j_call: TRBJ2-7; d_call: NA; clone_size: NA; cdr3_aa: CASSLRSGRALTYEQYF; cdr3_nt: TGTGCCAGCAGTTTACGGTCCGGCAGGGCTCTAACCTACGAGCAGTACTTC
v_call: TRBV29-1; j_call: TRBJ2-7; d_call: TRBD1; clone_size: NA; cdr3_aa: CSVDRGSGEQYF; cdr3_nt: TGCAGCGTTGACAGGGGGTCCGGCGAGCAGTACTTC
v_call: TRBV7-2; j_call: TRBJ2-5; d_call: TRBD1; clone_size: NA; cdr3_aa: CASSLGRDRAGQYF; cdr3_nt: TGTGCCAGCAGCTTAGGGCGGGACAGGGCAGGCCAGTACTTC
v_call: TRBV2; j_call: TRBJ2-3; d_call: TRBD2; clone_size: NA; cdr3_aa: CASSVWGTSGSLSTDTQYF; cdr3_nt: TGTGCCAGCAGTGTCTGGGGGACTAGCGGGAGTTTGAGCACAGATACGCAGTATTTT
v_call: TRBV5-1; j_call: TRBJ2-7; d_call: NA; clone_size: NA; cdr3_aa: CASSLEGHGAYEQYF; cdr3_nt: TGCGCCAGCAGCTTGGAAGGTCATGGGGCCTACGAGCAGTACTTC
v_call: TRBV24-1; j_call: TRBJ2-1; d_call: TRBD1; clone_size: NA; cdr3_aa: CATSWTGLHPQDNEQFF; cdr3_nt: TGTGCCACCAGCTGGACAGGCCTTCATCCCCAAGACAATGAGCAGTTCTTC
v_call: TRBV24-1; j_call: TRBJ2-3; d_call: TRBD2; clone_size: NA; cdr3_aa: CATGVAGVRDTQYF; cdr3_nt: TGTGCCACCGGGGTAGCGGGGGTGAGAGATACGCAGTATTTT
v_call: TRBV30; j_call: TRBJ2-2; d_call: NA; clone_size: NA; cdr3_aa: CAWRRRDSRYTGELFF; cdr3_nt: TGTGCCTGGAGGCGCAGGGACTCACGGTACACCGGGGAGCTGTTTTTT
v_call: TRBV18; j_call: TRBJ1-4; d_call: NA; clone_size: few; cdr3_aa: CASSPPGPVNEKLFF; cdr3_nt: TGTGCCAGCTCACCTCCCGGGCCGGTGAATGAAAAACTGTTTTTT
v_call: TRBV24-1; j_call: TRBJ1-4; d_call: NA; clone_size: NA; cdr3_aa: CATSDSRKEKLFF; cdr3_nt: TGTGCCACCAGTGATTCCCGGAAAGAAAAACTGTTTTTT
v_call: TRBV7-8; j_call: TRBJ1-6; d_call: TRBD1; clone_size: NA; cdr3_aa: CASSPRTGGRSPLHF; cdr3_nt: TGTGCCAGCAGCCCTCGGACAGGGGGCAGATCACCCCTCCACTTT
v_call: TRBV5-5; j_call: TRBJ2-2; d_call: NA; clone_size: NA; cdr3_aa: CASSLRPGELFF; cdr3_nt: TGTGCCAGCAGCCTCAGACCCGGGGAGCTGTTTTTT
v_call: TRBV6-5; j_call: TRBJ1-6; d_call: TRBD1; clone_size: NA; cdr3_aa: CASSTGTGGNSPLHF; cdr3_nt: TGTGCCAGCAGTACCGGGACAGGGGGGAATTCACCCCTCCACTTT
v_call: TRBV28; j_call: TRBJ1-3; d_call: NA; clone_size: NA; cdr3_aa: CASSRGAGNTIYF; cdr3_nt: TGTGCCAGCAGCCGGGGCGCTGGAAACACCATATATTTT
v_call: TRBV4-3; j_call: TRBJ2-5; d_call: TRBD1; clone_size: once; cdr3_aa: CASSRGTGKQETQYF; cdr3_nt: TGCGCCAGCAGCCGAGGGACAGGGAAGCAGGAGACCCAGTACTTC
v_call: TRBV6-4; j_call: TRBJ2-1; d_call: NA; clone_size: NA; cdr3_aa: CASSEPAGHNEQFF; cdr3_nt: TGTGCCAGCAGTGAACCAGCGGGCCATAATGAGCAGTTCTTC
v_call: TRBV27; j_call: TRBJ1-5; d_call: TRBD1; clone_size: NA; cdr3_aa: CASRPGTDNQPQHF; cdr3_nt: TGTGCCAGCAGACCCGGGACAGACAATCAGCCCCAGCATTTT
v_call: TRBV12-3/TRBV12-4; j_call: TRBJ2-1; d_call: NA; clone_size: NA; cdr3_aa: CASSLQEGYEQFF; cdr3_nt: TGTGCCAGCAGTTTGCAAGAGGGATATGAGCAGTTCTTC
v_call: TRBV24-1; j_call: TRBJ1-3; d_call: NA; clone_size: NA; cdr3_aa: CATSPGDGGNTIYF; cdr3_nt: TGTGCCACCAGCCCGGGGGACGGTGGAAACACCATATATTTT
v_call: TRBV2; j_call: TRBJ2-3; d_call: TRBD2; clone_size: NA; cdr3_aa: CASSKTGGIGQYF; cdr3_nt: TGTGCCAGCAGTAAAACCGGGGGGATTGGGCAGTATTTT
v_call: TRBV7-2; j_call: TRBJ1-5; d_call: NA; clone_size: NA; cdr3_aa: CASSAQGPNQPQHF; cdr3_nt: TGTGCCAGCAGCGCCCAAGGACCCAATCAGCCCCAGCATTTT
v_call: TRBV7-8; j_call: TRBJ2-4; d_call: NA; clone_size: NA; cdr3_aa: CASSRLRNIQYF; cdr3_nt: TGTGCCAGCAGCCGACTCCGAAACATTCAGTACTTC
v_call: TRBV25-1; j_call: TRBJ2-3; d_call: TRBD2; clone_size: NA; cdr3_aa: CASSESGRTVTQYF; cdr3_nt: TGTGCCAGCAGTGAATCCGGGAGGACCGTTACGCAGTATTTT
v_call: TRBV19; j_call: TRBJ1-6; d_call: TRBD1; clone_size: NA; cdr3_aa: CASSIPGQDNSPLHF; cdr3_nt: TGTGCCAGTAGTATACCGGGACAGGATAATTCACCCCTCCACTTT
v_call: TRBV6-2/TRBV6-3; j_call: TRBJ2-3; d_call: NA; clone_size: NA; cdr3_aa: CASSYGKDTDTQYF; cdr3_nt: TGTGCCAGCAGTTACGGGAAGGACACAGATACGCAGTATTTT
v_call: TRBV9; j_call: TRBJ2-3; d_call: NA; clone_size: once; cdr3_aa: CASSAQPTGRADTQYF; cdr3_nt: TGTGCCAGCAGCGCCCAGCCGACAGGGAGGGCAGATACGCAGTATTTT
v_call: TRBV11-1; j_call: TRBJ1-3; d_call: NA; clone_size: NA; cdr3_aa: CASSRTSTGNTIYF; cdr3_nt: TGTGCCAGCAGCCGGACATCCACTGGAAACACCATATATTTT
v_call: TRBV9; j_call: TRBJ1-6; d_call: NA; clone_size: NA; cdr3_aa: CASSVFNSPLHF; cdr3_nt: TGTGCCAGCAGCGTTTTCAATTCACCCCTCCACTTT